This entry concerns a single T cell receptor beta chain. This entry is derived from a study of control samples from healthy donors and cancer patients. Trimming shortened V by 5 bases and J by 3 bases, and 11 bases separated the two germline ends. Germline lookup yields CDR1 MNHEY and CDR2 SVGEGT. The CDR3 runs 14 residues. Measured with immunoSEQ multiplex PCR; TCRdb has only the in-frame clones, and not every one. The sample records 150,000 to 200,000 clones, over 85% being singletons. The source material was blood. This chain uses TRBV6-2 or TRBV6-3 with TRBJ1-5; possibly TRBD1 for D (6 bases). The receptor comes from a man aged 25-40 years in good health. The CDR3 protein is CASSDGQTNQPQHF. CDR3 DNA sequence: TGTGCCAGCAGTGACGGACAGACCAATCAGCCCCAGCATTTT.